This entry features one T cell receptor (beta chain) sequence. Antigen specificity is unknown. V was pared by 5 bases and J by 2 bases, with 5 bases of the junction left unmatched. This CDR3 has 14 residues. The germline V gene encodes CDR1 MNHEY and CDR2 SMNVEV (reference sequence). The sample comes from a study of cytomegalovirus exposure and HLA in healthy donors. Whole-study findings and limits: A later analysis revealed that TCR association rates differed between HLA loci, peaking at DRB1 and bottoming out at HLA-C.

Primers included in the PCR were 60 Vbeta and 13 Jbeta primers. Repertoires were generated with immunoSEQ multiplex PCR, while TCRdb's copy carries only in-frame clones and drops some. The repertoire consists of more than 150,000 clones, with roughly 80% occurring once and the leading ten covering less than 0.4%. The source is a boy between 2 and 10 years old in good health and CMV-seronegative. The specimen was PBMCs. The chain employs TRBV27 and TRBJ1-2; 7 nucleotides align to TRBD1. The CDR3, as DNA: TGTGCCAGCAGTAGACAGGGCGGAAACTATGGCTACACCTTC. Protein: CASSRQGGNYGYTF.